This passage covers 10 T cell receptor beta chains from one sample sequenced in a study of T cell responses to AZD1222 COVID-19 vaccine. Here immunoSEQ multiplex PCR was the method, and the copy in TCRdb shows in-frame clones only, minus some. Among tens of thousands of clones listed, roughly 87% were seen once. The sample here was peripheral blood, taken 28 days after the second AZD1222 dose. These receptors all stem from an adult who received the AZD1222 COVID-19 vaccine.

The chain carries TRBV27 and TRBJ1-2, with D unresolved. CDR1 and CDR2 (germline): MNHEY, SMNVEV (reference sequence). Trimming removed 6 bases at V and 1 base at J, with 9 bases between. The CDR3 contains 13 residues. As DNA, the CDR3 is TGTGCCAGCAGAGAAAGAGTTAACTATGGCTACACCTTC. This sequence encodes CASRERVNYGYTF.

The gene calls are TRBV6-5 and TRBJ2-7; weak D call: TRBD2 (5 bases). The CDR3 sequence is 14 residues long. Trimming left V 6 bases short and J 5 bases short, with 17 bases between. Germline assignment: CDR1 MNHEY and CDR2 SVGAGI. The CDR3 nucleotides read TGTGCCAGCAGCCTCCGGGAAGGGCCCAACGAGCAGTACTTC. Translating gives CASSLREGPNEQYF.

This chain uses TRBV28 with TRBJ2-7; 8 bases agree with TRBD1. There are 15 residues in the CDR3. Germline CDR1 is MDHEN and CDR2 is SYDVKM. The ends lost 4 bases at V and 7 bases at J; junction bases unmatched: 12. Written as DNA, the CDR3 is TGTGCCAGCAGTTATGGCAGGGGGCAAGGACGAGAGCAGTACTTC. Protein sequence: CASSYGRGQGREQYF.

This clone was picked up a small number of times. The chain is built from TRBV7-9 and TRBJ2-1; 7 bases line up with TRBD2. Germline trimming cut 5 bases from V and 0 bases from J; bases unmatched to any gene: 10. The CDR3 is 17 amino acids. Germline assignment: CDR1 SEHNR and CDR2 FQNEAQ (reference sequence). CDR3 bases: TGTGCCAGCAGCCCAAGGCCTAGCGGACGCTCCTACAATGAGCAGTTCTTC. Translation gives CASSPRPSGRSYNEQFF.

The genes are TRBV5-1 and TRBJ1-2; the D gene is possibly TRBD1 (6 bases). The V and J ends lost 3 bases and 2 bases respectively, with 11 bases between them. The germline V gene encodes CDR1 SGHRS and CDR2 YFSETQ. The CDR3 is made up of 14 amino acids. The CDR3 loop reads CASSSAGGNYGYTF. Here the CDR3 DNA reads TGCGCCAGCAGCTCTGCCGGGGGCAACTATGGCTACACCTTC.

This clone was observed once. This chain connects TRBV11-2 to TRBJ2-1; tentative D call: TRBD1 (6 bases). The CDR3 has 14 residues. CDR1 is SGHAT and CDR2 is FQNNGV in the germline V gene. The germline V and J ends were trimmed by 5 bases and 6 bases, with 14 bases remaining between them. As DNA, the CDR3 is TGTGCCAGCAGCCACACAGGGAATCGCAATGAGCAGTTCTTC. Protein product: CASSHTGNRNEQFF. Variable domain in full (rest from reference TRBV11-2 and TRBJ2-1): EAGVAQSPRYKIIEKRQSVAFWCNPISGHATLYWYQQILGQGPKLLIQFQNNGVVDDSQLPKDRFSAERLKGVDSTLKIQPAKLEDSAVYLCASSHTGNRNEQFFGPGTRLTVL.

In DNA, the CDR3 is TGTGCCACCAGTCCAAACAGGGTTAATCAGCCCCAGCATTTT. This encodes CATSPNRVNQPQHF. This chain connects TRBV24-1 to TRBJ1-5; maybe TRBD1 (6 bases). V lost 6 bases and J 4 bases, leaving 12 bases between the germline ends. This CDR3 region has 14 residues. The V gene's germline CDR1 is KGHDR and CDR2 SFDVKD.

The V gene is TRBV5-1, the J gene TRBJ2-7; perhaps TRBD1 as D (7 bases). The CDR3 sequence is 15 residues long. CDR1 is SGHRS and CDR2 is YFSETQ in the germline V gene. V was pared by 3 bases and J by 5 bases, with 18 bases between. The CDR3 bases are TGCGCCAGCAGCTCCGCAGGGGGAGGAAGGAACGAGCAGTACTTC. It translates to CASSSAGGGRNEQYF.

This clone was seen just once. This rearrangement joins TRBV7-8 to TRBJ2-7, with unresolved D. CDR1 and CDR2 (germline): SGHVS, FQNEAQ. The CDR3 covers 14 residues. Trimming removed 5 bases at V and 6 bases at J, with 17 bases between. The CDR3 loop is CASSPRGKGGEQYF. The DNA for the CDR3 is TGTGCCAGCAGCCCAAGAGGTAAGGGCGGCGAGCAGTACTTC.

The chain links TRBV28 to TRBJ1-6; no firm D call. This CDR3 comprises 12 residues. Germline CDR1 MDHEN, CDR2 SYDVKM. V lost 5 bases and J 12 bases, leaving 11 bases between the germline ends. The DNA of the CDR3 is TGTGCCAGCAGTCCCGCGATGAAACCCCTCCACTTT. It yields the protein CASSPAMKPLHF.